Listed here is a single TCR beta chain. The data stem from a study of T cells in Graves' hyperthyroidism and ophthalmopathy. Amplified regions were TCR beta CDR3 sequences from RNA transcripts. The TCR CDR3 was amplified in a first-round RT-PCR using the HTBI primer set. TCRdb processed the multiplex PCR reads anew with MiXCR; each CDR3 protein has one entry. The sample shows some 600,000 distinct CDR3 sequences, about 15% of them seen only once. V gave up 2 bases and J gave up 6 bases; unmatched junction bases: 6. Germline V gene sequence: CDR1 MNHNS, CDR2 SASEGT. The CDR3 loop spans 15 amino acids. The PBMCs studied were ones that came from about 9.9 ml fresh peripheral blood.

The receptor was isolated from a woman aged 25-40 years with Graves' hyperthyroidism that later progressed to Graves' ophthalmopathy. Material for sequencing was blood. This chain uses TRBV6-1 with TRBJ1-2, with 10 bases lining up with TRBD1. The CDR3 region has the DNA TGTGCCAGCAGTGAACCACCCGGGACAGGGGATGGCTACACCTTC. Amino acid sequence: CASSEPPGTGDGYTF.